This T cell receptor beta chain is drawn from a study of blood T cell repertoires in COVID-19. Study-wide background: From the United States, Italy and Spain came samples of acute and convalescent COVID-19. T cells, B-cell-depleted T cells, or PBMCs supplied cDNA or gDNA.

As originally analysed: Estimates of nucleated cell counts were drawn from the amplification of reference gene primers. Assay used: immunoSEQ multiplex PCR; TCRdb lists only in-frame clones, some missing. V, J and clone size are those of that table, while D and trimming were read from the DNA. The sample yields roughly 160,000 clones, 90% seen once. V was shortened by 3 bases and J by 0 bases, with 9 bases between the two germline ends. This CDR3 spans 15 amino acids. The germline V gene encodes CDR1 LNHDA and CDR2 SQIVND (reference sequence). Sequenced input: peripheral blood. The TCR originated in a man between 50 and 59 years old with acute or convalescent COVID-19. The chain has TRBV19 and TRBJ1-5; no clear D gene. The CDR3 DNA reads as TGTGCCAGTAGTATGGGAGGTTTTAGCAATCAGCCCCAGCATTTT. Translated: CASSMGGFSNQPQHF.